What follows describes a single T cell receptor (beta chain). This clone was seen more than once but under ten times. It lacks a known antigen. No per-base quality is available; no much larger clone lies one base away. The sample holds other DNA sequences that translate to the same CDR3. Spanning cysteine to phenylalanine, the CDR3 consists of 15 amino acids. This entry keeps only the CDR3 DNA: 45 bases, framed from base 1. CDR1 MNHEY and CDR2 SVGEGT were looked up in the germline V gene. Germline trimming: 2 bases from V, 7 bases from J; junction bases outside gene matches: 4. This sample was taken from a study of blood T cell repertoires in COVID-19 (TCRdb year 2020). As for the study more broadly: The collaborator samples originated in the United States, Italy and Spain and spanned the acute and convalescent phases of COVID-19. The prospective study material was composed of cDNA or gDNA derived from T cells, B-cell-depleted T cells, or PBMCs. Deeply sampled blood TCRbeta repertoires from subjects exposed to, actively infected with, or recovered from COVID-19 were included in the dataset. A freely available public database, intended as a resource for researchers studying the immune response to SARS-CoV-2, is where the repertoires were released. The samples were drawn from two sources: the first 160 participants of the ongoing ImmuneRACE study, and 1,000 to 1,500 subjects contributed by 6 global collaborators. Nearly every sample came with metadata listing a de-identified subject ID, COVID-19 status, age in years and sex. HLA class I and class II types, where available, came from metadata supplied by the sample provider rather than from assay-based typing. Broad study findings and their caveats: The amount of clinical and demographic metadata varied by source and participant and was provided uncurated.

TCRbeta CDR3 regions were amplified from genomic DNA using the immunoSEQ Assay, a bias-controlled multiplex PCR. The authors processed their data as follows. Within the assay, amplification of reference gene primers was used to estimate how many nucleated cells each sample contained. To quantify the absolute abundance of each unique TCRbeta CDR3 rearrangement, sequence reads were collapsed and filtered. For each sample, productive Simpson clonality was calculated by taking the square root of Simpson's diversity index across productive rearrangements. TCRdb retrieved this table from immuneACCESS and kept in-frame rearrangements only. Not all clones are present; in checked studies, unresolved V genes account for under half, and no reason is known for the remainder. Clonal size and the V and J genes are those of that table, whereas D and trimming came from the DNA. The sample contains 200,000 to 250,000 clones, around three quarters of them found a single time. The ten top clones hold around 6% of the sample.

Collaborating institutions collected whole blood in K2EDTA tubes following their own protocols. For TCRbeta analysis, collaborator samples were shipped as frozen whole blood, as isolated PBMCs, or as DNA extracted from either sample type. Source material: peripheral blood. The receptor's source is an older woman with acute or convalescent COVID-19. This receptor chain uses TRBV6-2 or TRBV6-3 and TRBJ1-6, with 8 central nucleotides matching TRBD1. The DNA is TGTGCCAGCAGTTACAGCCGACAGGGGAATTCACCCCTCCACTTT. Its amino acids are CASSYSRQGNSPLHF.